The T cell receptor (beta chain) under discussion was sequenced for a study of Tregs in tolerant kidney transplant recipients. Assay used: immunoSEQ multiplex PCR; TCRdb lists only in-frame clones, some missing. The sample includes roughly 46,000 clones, roughly nine tenths seen only once; the top ten take about 0.7%. V was cut by 2 bases and J by 3 bases, with 7 bases left in between. Looked up from germline, CDR1 is KGHSH and CDR2 is LQKENI. The CDR3 spans 13 residues. V gene TRBV18 combines with J gene TRBJ2-5; D is uncertain. Source material: Tregs from blood. The receptor comes from a human donor in good health. The CDR3 nucleotides read TGTGCCAGCTCACCAGTGGGAAAAGAGACCCAGTACTTC. Translating gives CASSPVGKETQYF. The complete variable domain, with remaining parts taken from reference TRBV18 and TRBJ2-5, reads NAGVMQNPRHLVRRRGQEARLRCSPMKGHSHVYWYRQLPEEGLKFMVYLQKENIIDESGMPKERFSAEFPKEGPSILRIQQVVRGDSAAYFCASSPVGKETQYFGPGTRLLVL.